This T cell receptor (beta chain) derives from a study of beta chain features in type 1 diabetes (dated by TCRdb to 2016 to 2019). About the investigation overall: Mean age, gender distribution, total cell number and subset yield did not differ between patients and healthy donors. A total of 90 million to 140 million sorted cells were examined across all samples, and RNA yield correlated strongly with the number of cells per subset. In the study, TCRB repertoires of sorted circulating CD4+ T cell subsets from recently diagnosed type 1 diabetes patients were compared with those of matched healthy donors. Regulatory and stem cell-like memory subsets were isolated from only 8 patients and about eight healthy donors, whereas naive and central memory subsets came from all 30 or so donors. The full study reports these points: At VDJ recombination sites, type 1 diabetes patients had fewer insertions and more deleted nucleotides, which implies abnormalities in thymic rearrangement. Because small numbers of individuals were included in the HLA sub-analyses, any influence of HLA type on TCRB rearrangement was left unresolved. In all four CD4+ subsets, TCRB CDR3 length was moderately but significantly shorter in type 1 diabetes patients. Because cDNA rather than genomic DNA was sequenced, highly expressing activated cells could have been over-represented, although no difference in activation and CD3 levels was found between groups. The naive, central memory and regulatory TCRB repertoires appeared to resemble one another more closely among patients than among healthy donors. PCR might favor shorter templates, but patient and control samples were amplified and corrected together, so any skew would affect both groups equally.

The High Capacity cDNA Reverse Transcription Kit was used to reverse transcribe all of the isolated RNA, meaning that expressed TCRB transcripts were what got sequenced. Deep immunoSEQ sequencing was performed on naive, central memory and regulatory T cell samples, with an average of roughly 3.5 million total reads per sample. Sorted cells were lysed in RLT buffer, and RNA was extracted using DNase-treated RNeasy Micro or Mini kits according to cell number. Each cell subset was processed on its own to prevent cross-contamination, while patient and healthy donor samples were processed together. TCRB sequences were amplified from cDNA with the immunoSEQ multiplex PCR, producing 87-bp fragments spanning the CDR3 region. The amplicons were sequenced using the Illumina HiSeq platform. Per the source publication's procedure: PCR bias was corrected computationally using synthetic template baselines, and reads within Hamming distance 2 were collapsed, with unmergeable singletons discarded. Reads were aligned to IMGT to assign V, D and J genes, CDR3 length, and insertions or deletions at six rearrangement sites. Within each subset, clonotype counts were normalized to sorted cell number, after which true diversity and Gini coefficients were computed with the tcR R package. The overlap coefficient, calculated on TCRB nucleotide sequences, was used to measure repertoire sharing. What TCRdb holds here is the immuneACCESS table cut down to in-frame rearrangements. Part of the clones is not present; checked against another copy, under half of the missing clones reflect an unresolved V gene, and the others are unexplained. That table gives V, J and clone size, and the DNA gave D and trimming. This sample lists 400,000 or so clones; 8% to 10% were detected once. The top ten clones comprise about 0.6% of the sample.

In the germline V gene, CDR1 corresponds to SGHNT and CDR2 to YENEEA. The V end loses 3 bases and the J end loses 6 bases, and a stretch of 12 bases separates them. The CDR3 holds 14 amino acids from the cysteine to the phenylalanine. The entry retains the CDR3 DNA only, 42 bases that are in frame from base 1. From each donor, a single peripheral blood sample of around 0.12 L on average was drawn into heparinised tubes. Naive, central memory, regulatory and stem cell-like memory CD4+ T cells were sorted on a BD FACSAria II using a panel including CD45RO, CCR7, CD25, CD127, CD95 and CD27. Every sorted population had a purity above 98%. PBMCs were separated immediately by Lymphoprep density gradient centrifugation and were stained directly, without being cultured. Samples were stained and sorted in pairs, with one healthy donor and one patient per experiment, so that batch effects were minimized. About this clone itself: The specificity of this receptor is unknown. Within one base of it there is no much larger clone, and no base qualities were kept.

Sequencing input: central memory CD4+ T cells from blood. The receptor was derived from a man aged 30-40 years with type 1 diabetes. The sequence links TRBV11-3 to TRBJ2-4; matching of 5 bases hints at TRBD2 as the D gene. The DNA reads TGTGCCAGCAGCTTGGGTCTAGCAGGAAACATTCAGTACTTC. The resulting protein is CASSLGLAGNIQYF.